The entry below gives a single T cell receptor (beta chain) sequence along with its context. This sample is part of a study of HIV-infected patients and healthy controls. V lost 6 bases, J lost 7 bases, and 16 bases lay in between. The CDR3 length is 12 residues. The germline CDR1 and CDR2 sequences are DFQATT and SNEGSKA (reference sequence). Each CDR3 protein is one row after TCRdb ran MiXCR on the 5' RACE reads. The data show about 67,000 distinct CDR3 sequences, with about a sixth seen just once and around 6% held by the top ten. What was sequenced was CD4+ T cells from blood. This rearrangement joins TRBV20-1 to TRBJ2-7; a possible D gene is TRBD2 (6 bases). The receptor comes from a human donor in good health. The CDR3 sequence: CSATGLVLEQYF. The CDR3 region has the DNA TGCAGTGCAACGGGACTGGTCTTGGAGCAGTACTTC.